These T cell receptor beta chains were read from a single sample in a study of blood T cell repertoires in COVID-19. The repertoire was sequenced with immunoSEQ multiplex PCR; TCRdb's copy has only in-frame clones and lacks some. The table shows some 500,000 clones, with around 90% occurring only once. Sequencing was carried out using peripheral blood. The origin of the receptors is a woman aged 50 to 60 with COVID-19, enrolled during active disease. Each CDR3 is given with its conserved first and last residue. A D gene is named only where the DNA matches it firmly. Size is stated for part of the rows, as once, few or many counts, or as a class when the clone is expanded.

CDR3 DNA	CDR3 protein	D gene	clone size	J gene	V gene	CDR3 length
TGTGCCAGCAGTTTCGCCGGTTCACCCCTCCACTTT	CASSFAGSPLHF	.	.	TRBJ1-6	TRBV12-3/TRBV12-4	12
TGTGCCAGCAGCATTGACAGGGAATTTGGGTATGGCTACACCTTC	CASSIDREFGYGYTF	.	few	TRBJ1-2	TRBV21-1	15
TGTGCCAGCAGGGATAGCGGGGGGGGGTACGAGCAGTACTTC	CASRDSGGGYEQYF	TRBD2	.	TRBJ2-7	TRBV6-5	14
TGTGCCAGCTCCCTACTAGCGGGGGGGCAAGATACGCAGTATTTT	CASSLLAGGQDTQYF	TRBD2	.	TRBJ2-3	TRBV5-4	15
TGTGCCAGCCAGACATTGAGCTATGGCTACACCTTC	CASQTLSYGYTF	.	.	TRBJ1-2	TRBV19	12
TGCGCCAGCAGCCTGCAAGGGGACTATGGCTACACCTTC	CASSLQGDYGYTF	.	.	TRBJ1-2	TRBV5-1	13
TGCGCCAGCAGCCTCGGGACAGGGACGGTGCAGACCCAGTACTTC	CASSLGTGTVQTQYF	TRBD1	.	TRBJ2-5	TRBV5-1	15
TGCGCCAGCAGCCAAGAGGGGGCGCCCCGGCAGCCCCAGCATTTT	CASSQEGAPRQPQHF	.	few	TRBJ1-5	TRBV4-1	15
TGTGCCAGCAGCCGGGGAAACTCTGGAAACACCATATATTTT	CASSRGNSGNTIYF	.	.	TRBJ1-3	TRBV5-4	14
TGTGCCACCAGTGATCCCTCCGGGAGCCGGGACAGGGACAATCAGCCCCAGCATTTT	CATSDPSGSRDRDNQPQHF	TRBD1	.	TRBJ1-5	TRBV24-1	19
TGTGCCACCAGTGATTTCCCCGGGACAGGAAACTCTGGAAACACCATATATTTT	CATSDFPGTGNSGNTIYF	TRBD1	.	TRBJ1-3	TRBV24-1	18
TGTGCCAGCAGCTTAGGTCAGGGTGGGAACACTGAAGCTTTCTTT	CASSLGQGGNTEAFF	.	.	TRBJ1-1	TRBV11-3	15
TGTGCCTGGAGTCGGGACAGGGGGTACTATGGCTACACCTTC	CAWSRDRGYYGYTF	TRBD1	.	TRBJ1-2	TRBV30	14
TGTGCCAGCAGCGTGCGACAGGGGGCCTACGAGCAGTACTTC	CASSVRQGAYEQYF	TRBD1	.	TRBJ2-7	TRBV5-4	14